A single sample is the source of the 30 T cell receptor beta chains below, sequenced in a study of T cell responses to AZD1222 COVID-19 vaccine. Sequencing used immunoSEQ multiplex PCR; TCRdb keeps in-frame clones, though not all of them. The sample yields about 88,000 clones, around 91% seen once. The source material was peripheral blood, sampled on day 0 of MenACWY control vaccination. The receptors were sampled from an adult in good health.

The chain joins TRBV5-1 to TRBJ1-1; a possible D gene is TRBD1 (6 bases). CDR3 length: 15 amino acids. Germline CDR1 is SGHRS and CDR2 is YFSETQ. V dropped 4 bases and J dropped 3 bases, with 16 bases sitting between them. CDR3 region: CASSGGGDLHTEAFF. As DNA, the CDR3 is TGCGCCAGCAGCGGTGGGGGCGATTTACACACTGAAGCTTTCTTT.

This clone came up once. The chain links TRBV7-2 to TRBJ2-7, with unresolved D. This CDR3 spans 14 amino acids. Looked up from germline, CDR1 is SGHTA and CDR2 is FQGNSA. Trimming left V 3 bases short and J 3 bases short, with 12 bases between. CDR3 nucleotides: TGTGCCAGCAGCTTCAGTAAGCCGCGCTACGAGCAGTACTTC. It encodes CASSFSKPRYEQYF.

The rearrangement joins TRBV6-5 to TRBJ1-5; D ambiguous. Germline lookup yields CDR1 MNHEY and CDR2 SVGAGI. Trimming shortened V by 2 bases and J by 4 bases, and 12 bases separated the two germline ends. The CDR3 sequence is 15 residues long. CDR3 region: CASSYGMGLNQPQHF. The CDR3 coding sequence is TGTGCCAGCAGTTACGGTATGGGTTTAAATCAGCCCCAGCATTTT.

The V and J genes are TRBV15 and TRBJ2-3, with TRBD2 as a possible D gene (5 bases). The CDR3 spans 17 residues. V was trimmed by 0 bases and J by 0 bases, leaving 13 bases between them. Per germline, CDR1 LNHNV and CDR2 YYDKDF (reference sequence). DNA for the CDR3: TGTGCCACCAGCAGAGATGTTGGAGCGGTTAGCACAGATACGCAGTATTTT. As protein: CATSRDVGAVSTDTQYF.

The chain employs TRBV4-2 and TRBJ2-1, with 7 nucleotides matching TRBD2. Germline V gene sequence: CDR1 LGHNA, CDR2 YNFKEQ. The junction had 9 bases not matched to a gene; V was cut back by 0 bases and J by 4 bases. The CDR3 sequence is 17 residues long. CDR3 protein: CASSQEPHQRGYNEQFF. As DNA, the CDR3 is TGTGCCAGCAGCCAAGAACCCCATCAGCGGGGATACAATGAGCAGTTCTTC.

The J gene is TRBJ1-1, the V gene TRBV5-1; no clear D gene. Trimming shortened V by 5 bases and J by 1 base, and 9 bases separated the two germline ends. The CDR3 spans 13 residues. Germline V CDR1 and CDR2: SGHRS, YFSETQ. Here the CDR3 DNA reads TGCGCCAGCAGGAGGTCGCGGAACACTGAAGCTTTCTTT. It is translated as CASRRSRNTEAFF.

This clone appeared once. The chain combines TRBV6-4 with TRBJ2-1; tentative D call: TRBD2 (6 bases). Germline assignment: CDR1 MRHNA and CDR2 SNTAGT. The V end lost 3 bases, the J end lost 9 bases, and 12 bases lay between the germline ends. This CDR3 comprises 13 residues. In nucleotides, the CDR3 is TGTGCCAGCAGTGAGCGACTAGACGGTGAGCAGTTCTTC. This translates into CASSERLDGEQFF.

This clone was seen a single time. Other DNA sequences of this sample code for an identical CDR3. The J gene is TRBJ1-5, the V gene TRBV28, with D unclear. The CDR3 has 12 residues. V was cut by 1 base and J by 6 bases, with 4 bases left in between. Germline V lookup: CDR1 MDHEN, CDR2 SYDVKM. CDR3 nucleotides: TGTGCCAGCAGTTTATTGGGTCAGCCCCAGCATTTT. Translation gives CASSLLGQPQHF.

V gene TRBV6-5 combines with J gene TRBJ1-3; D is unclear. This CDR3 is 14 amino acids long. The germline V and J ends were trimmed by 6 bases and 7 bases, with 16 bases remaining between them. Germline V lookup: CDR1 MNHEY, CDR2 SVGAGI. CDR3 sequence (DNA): TGTGCCAGCAGCCCCCGGGCCCAGACGAACACCATATATTTT. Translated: CASSPRAQTNTIYF.

The CDR3 loop reads CASSSGQVSEKLFF. The DNA for the CDR3 is TGTGCCAGCAGTTCTGGACAGGTGTCTGAAAAACTGTTTTTT. The gene calls are TRBV28 and TRBJ1-4; 7 bases are shared with TRBD1. From germline, CDR1 is MDHEN and CDR2 SYDVKM. With V trimmed by 4 bases and J by 7 bases, 6 bases remained unmatched. The CDR3 is 14 residues long.

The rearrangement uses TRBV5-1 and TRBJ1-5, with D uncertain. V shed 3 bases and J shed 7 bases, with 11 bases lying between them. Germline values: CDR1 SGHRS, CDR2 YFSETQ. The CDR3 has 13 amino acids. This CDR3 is CASSSQVGQPQHF. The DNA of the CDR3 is TGCGCCAGCAGCTCCCAGGTAGGGCAGCCCCAGCATTTT.

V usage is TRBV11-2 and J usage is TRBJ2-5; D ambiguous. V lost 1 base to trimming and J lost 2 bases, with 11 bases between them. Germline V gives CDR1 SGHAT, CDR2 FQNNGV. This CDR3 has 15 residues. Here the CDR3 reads CASSLVLGWQETQYF. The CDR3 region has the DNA TGTGCCAGCAGCTTAGTCTTGGGGTGGCAAGAGACCCAGTACTTC.

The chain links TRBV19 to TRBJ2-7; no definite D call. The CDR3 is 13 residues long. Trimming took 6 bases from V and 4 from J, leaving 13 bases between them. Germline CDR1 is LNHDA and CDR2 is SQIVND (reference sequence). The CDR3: CASRLGQSYEQYF. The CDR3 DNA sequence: TGTGCCAGTAGGCTCGGGCAGTCGTACGAGCAGTACTTC.

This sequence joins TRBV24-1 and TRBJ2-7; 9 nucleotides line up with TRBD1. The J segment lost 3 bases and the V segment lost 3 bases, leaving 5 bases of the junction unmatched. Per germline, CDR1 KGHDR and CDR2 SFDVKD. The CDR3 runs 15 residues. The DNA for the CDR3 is TGTGCCACCAGTGATCCGCGACAGGGGGACTACGAGCAGTACTTC. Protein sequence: CATSDPRQGDYEQYF.

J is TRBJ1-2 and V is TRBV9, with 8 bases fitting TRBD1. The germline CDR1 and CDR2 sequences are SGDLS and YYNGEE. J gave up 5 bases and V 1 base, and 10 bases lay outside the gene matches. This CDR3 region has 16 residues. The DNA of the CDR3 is TGTGCCAGCAGCGTATTAAAGACAGGGGTGGGGTATGGCTACACCTTC. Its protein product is CASSVLKTGVGYGYTF.

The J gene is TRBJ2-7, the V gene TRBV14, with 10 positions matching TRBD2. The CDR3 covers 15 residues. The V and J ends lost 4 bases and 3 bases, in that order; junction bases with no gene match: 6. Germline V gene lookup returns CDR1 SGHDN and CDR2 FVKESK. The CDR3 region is CASSPRLAGYYEQYF. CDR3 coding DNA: TGTGCCAGCAGCCCCAGACTAGCGGGTTACTACGAGCAGTACTTC. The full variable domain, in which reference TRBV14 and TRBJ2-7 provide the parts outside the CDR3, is EAGVTQFPSHSVIEKGQTVTLRCDPISGHDNLYWYRRVMGKEIKFLLHFVKESKQDESGMPNNRFLAERTGGTYSTLKVQPAELEDSGVYFCASSPRLAGYYEQYFGPGTRLTVT.

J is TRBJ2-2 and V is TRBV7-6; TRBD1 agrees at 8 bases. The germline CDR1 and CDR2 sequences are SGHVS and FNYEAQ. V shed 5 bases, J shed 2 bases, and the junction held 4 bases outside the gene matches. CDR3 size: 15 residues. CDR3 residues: CASSPGQGNTGELFF. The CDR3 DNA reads TGTGCCAGCAGCCCCGGACAGGGCAACACCGGGGAGCTGTTTTTT.

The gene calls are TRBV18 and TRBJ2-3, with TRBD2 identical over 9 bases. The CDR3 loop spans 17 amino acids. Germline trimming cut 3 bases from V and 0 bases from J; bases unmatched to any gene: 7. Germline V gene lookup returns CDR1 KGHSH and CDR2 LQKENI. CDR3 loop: CASSPYRLAASTDTQYF. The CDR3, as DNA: TGTGCCAGCTCACCCTATCGACTAGCGGCTAGCACAGATACGCAGTATTTT.

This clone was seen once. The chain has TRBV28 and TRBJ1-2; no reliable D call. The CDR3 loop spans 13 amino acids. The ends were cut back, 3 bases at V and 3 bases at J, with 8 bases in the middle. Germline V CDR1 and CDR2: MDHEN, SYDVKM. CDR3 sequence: CASSFLLDYGYTF. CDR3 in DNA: TGTGCCAGCAGTTTTTTGTTGGACTATGGCTACACCTTC.

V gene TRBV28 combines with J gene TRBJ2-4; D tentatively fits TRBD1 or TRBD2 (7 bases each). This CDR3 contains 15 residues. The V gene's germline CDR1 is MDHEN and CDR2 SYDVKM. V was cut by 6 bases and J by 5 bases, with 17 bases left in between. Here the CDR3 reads CASSMGGGPQNIQYF. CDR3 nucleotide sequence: TGTGCCAGCAGCATGGGAGGGGGCCCACAAAACATTCAGTACTTC.

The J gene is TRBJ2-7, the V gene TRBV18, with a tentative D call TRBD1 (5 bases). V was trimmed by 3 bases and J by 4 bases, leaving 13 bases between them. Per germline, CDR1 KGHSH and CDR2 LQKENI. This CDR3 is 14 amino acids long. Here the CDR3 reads CASSPGSDRYEQYF. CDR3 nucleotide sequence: TGTGCCAGCTCACCGGGTTCAGACAGATACGAGCAGTACTTC.

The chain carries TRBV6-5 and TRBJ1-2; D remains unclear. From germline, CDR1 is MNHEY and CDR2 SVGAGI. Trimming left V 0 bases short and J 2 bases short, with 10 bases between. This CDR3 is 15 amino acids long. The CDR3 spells CASSYSRRENYGYTF. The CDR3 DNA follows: TGTGCCAGCAGTTACTCGAGGAGGGAAAACTATGGCTACACCTTC.

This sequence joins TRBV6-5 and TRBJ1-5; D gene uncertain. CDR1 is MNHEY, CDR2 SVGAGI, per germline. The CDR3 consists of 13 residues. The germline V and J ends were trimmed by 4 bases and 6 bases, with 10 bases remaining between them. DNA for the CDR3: TGTGCCAGCAGTTTCGACAAGATTCAGCCCCAGCATTTT. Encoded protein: CASSFDKIQPQHF.

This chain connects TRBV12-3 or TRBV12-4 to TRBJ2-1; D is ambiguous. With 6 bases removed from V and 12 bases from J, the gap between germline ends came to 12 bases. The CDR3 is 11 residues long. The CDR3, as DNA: TGTGCCAGCAGCCCTGGCTTTGGGCAGTTCTTC. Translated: CASSPGFGQFF.

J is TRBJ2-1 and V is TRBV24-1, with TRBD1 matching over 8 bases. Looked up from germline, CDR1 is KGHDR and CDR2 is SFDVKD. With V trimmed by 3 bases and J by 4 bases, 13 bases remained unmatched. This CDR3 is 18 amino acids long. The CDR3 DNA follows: TGTGCCACCAGTGATCCATCCATGACAGGGGAATTTTACAATGAGCAGTTCTTC. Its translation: CATSDPSMTGEFYNEQFF.

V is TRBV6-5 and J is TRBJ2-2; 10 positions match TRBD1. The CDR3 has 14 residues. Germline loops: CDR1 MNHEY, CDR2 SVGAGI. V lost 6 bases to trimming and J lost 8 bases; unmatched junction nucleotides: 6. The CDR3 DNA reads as TGTGCCAGCAGCCGGGACAGGGGTATGGGGGAGCTGTTTTTT. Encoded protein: CASSRDRGMGELFF.

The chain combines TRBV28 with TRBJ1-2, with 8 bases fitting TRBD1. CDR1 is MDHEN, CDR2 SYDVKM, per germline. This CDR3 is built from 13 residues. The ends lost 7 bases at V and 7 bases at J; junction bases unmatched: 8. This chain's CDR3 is CASTPQGAGGYTF. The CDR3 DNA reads TGTGCCAGCACCCCCCAGGGGGCTGGTGGCTACACCTTC.

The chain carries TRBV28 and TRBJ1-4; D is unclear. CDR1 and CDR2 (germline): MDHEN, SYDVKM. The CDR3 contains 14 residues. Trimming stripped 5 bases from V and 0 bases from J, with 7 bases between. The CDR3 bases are TGTGCCAGCAGTCTTGGAGCAACTAATGAAAAACTGTTTTTT. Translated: CASSLGATNEKLFF.

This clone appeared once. CDR3 region: CASSYRGLPTEAFF. In DNA, the CDR3 is TGTGCCAGCAGTTATCGGGGACTGCCCACTGAAGCTTTCTTT. This chain connects TRBV6-2 or TRBV6-3 to TRBJ1-1; D might be TRBD1 (5 bases). There are 14 residues in the CDR3. The germline V and J ends were trimmed by 3 bases and 4 bases, with 12 bases remaining between them. The V gene's germline CDR1 is MNHEY and CDR2 SVGEGT.

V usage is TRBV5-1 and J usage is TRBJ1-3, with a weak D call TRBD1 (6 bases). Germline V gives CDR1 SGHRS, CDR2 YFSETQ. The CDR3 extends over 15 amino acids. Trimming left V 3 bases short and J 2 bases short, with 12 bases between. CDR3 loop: CASSYQQGAGNTIYF. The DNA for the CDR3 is TGCGCCAGCAGCTACCAACAGGGAGCTGGAAACACCATATATTTT.